This TCR beta chain appears in the sequencing data of a study of blood T cell repertoires in COVID-19. Study-level information: Specimens from acute and convalescent COVID-19 originated in the United States, Italy and Spain. The analysed material was cDNA or gDNA that came from T cells, B-cell-depleted T cells, or PBMCs.

Germline assignment: CDR1 KGHSH and CDR2 LQKENI. The CDR3 has 17 residues. V trimming: 3 bases; J trimming: 2 bases; junction bases outside the gene matches: 10. Study processing details: Counts of nucleated cells, estimated from reference gene primer amplification, were obtained. The table came from immunoSEQ multiplex PCR; TCRdb's copy has only in-frame clones and leaves some out. V and J calls and clone size follow that table, whereas D and trimming were derived from the DNA. Of approximately 250,000 clones listed, roughly four fifths are singletons. The sequencing sample was made of peripheral blood. The receptor was isolated from a woman aged 45-65 years with acute or convalescent COVID-19. The V gene is TRBV18, the J gene TRBJ2-3; TRBD1 aligns across 8 bases. The CDR3: CASSPERQGSNTDTQYF. Here the CDR3 DNA reads TGTGCCAGCTCACCCGAGAGACAGGGGAGTAACACAGATACGCAGTATTTT.